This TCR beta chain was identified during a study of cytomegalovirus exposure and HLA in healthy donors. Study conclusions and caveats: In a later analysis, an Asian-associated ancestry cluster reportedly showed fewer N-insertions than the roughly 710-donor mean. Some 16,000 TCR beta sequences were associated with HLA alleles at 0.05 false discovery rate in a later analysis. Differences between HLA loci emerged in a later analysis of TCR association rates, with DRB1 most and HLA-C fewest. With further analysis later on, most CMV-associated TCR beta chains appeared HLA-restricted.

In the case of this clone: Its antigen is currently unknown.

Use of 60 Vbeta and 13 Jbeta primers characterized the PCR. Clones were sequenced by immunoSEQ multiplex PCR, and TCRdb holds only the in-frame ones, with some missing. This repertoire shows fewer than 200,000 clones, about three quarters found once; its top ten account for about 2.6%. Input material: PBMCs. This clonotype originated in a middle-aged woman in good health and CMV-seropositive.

The CDR3 DNA sequence: TGTGCCTGGACTCCCGGGACAGGGGTTGAGCAGTTCTTC. Its protein is CAWTPGTGVEQFF. The chain recombines TRBV30 with TRBJ2-1; TRBD1 matches at 10 bases. The CDR3 is 13 amino acids. Germline values: CDR1 GTSNPN, CDR2 SVGIG (reference sequence). Trimming removed 4 bases from V and 9 bases from J; junction bases left unmatched: 6.